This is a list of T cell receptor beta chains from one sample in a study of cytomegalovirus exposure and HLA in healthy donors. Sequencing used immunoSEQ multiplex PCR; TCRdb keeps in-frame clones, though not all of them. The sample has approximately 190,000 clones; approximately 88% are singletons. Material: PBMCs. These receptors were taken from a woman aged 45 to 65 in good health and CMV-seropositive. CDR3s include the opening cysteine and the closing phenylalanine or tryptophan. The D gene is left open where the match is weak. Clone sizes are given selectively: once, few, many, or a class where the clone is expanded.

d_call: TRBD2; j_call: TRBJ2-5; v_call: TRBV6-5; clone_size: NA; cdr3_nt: TGTGCCAGTGGGCGGGGGACGCAAGAGACCCAGTACTTC; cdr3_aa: CASGRGTQETQYF
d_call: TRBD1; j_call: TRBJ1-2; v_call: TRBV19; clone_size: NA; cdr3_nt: TGTGCCAGTAGTAAGGGTAGGGGGCAATATGGCTACACCTTC; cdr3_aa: CASSKGRGQYGYTF
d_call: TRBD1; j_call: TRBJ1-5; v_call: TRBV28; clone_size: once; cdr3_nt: TGTGCCAGCAGTTTGGTGGGACAGCTTAATCAGCCCCAGCATTTT; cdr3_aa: CASSLVGQLNQPQHF
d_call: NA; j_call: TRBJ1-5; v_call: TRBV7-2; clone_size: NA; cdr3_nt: TGTGCCAGCAGCTTTGGAGGGGCTGGCAATCAGCCCCAGCATTTT; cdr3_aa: CASSFGGAGNQPQHF
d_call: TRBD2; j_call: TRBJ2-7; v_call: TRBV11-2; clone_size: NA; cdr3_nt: TGTGCCAGCAGCCATAGCGGGGGGGGTTACGAGCAGTACTTC; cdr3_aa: CASSHSGGGYEQYF
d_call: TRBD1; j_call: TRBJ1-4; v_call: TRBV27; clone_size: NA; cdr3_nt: TGTGCCAGCAGTTTATGGCCTCGGGACAGGCCTAATGAAAAACTGTTTTTT; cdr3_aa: CASSLWPRDRPNEKLFF
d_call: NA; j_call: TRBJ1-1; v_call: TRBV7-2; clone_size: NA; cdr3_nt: TGTGCCAGCAGCTTAAGTATGGTATTAGGGAGGAACACTGAAGCTTTCTTT; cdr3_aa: CASSLSMVLGRNTEAFF
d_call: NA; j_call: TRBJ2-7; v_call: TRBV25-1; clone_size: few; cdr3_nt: TGTGCCAGCAGCCGGACAGGGAGGGACGAGCAGTACTTC; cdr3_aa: CASSRTGRDEQYF
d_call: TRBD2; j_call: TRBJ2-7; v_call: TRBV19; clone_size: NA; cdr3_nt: TGTGCCAGTAGTGAAACCGGGACTACTCCTATCGAGCAGTACTTC; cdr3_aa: CASSETGTTPIEQYF
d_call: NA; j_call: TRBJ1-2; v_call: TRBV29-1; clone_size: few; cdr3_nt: TGCAGCGTTGATGAGGCAGGGGAGTCCCATGGCTACACCTTC; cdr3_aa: CSVDEAGESHGYTF
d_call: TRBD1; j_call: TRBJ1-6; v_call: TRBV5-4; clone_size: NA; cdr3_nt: TGTGCCAGCAGCCCCGGACAGGGTTGGGGACCCGAATATAATTCACCCCTCCACTTT; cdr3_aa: CASSPGQGWGPEYNSPLHF
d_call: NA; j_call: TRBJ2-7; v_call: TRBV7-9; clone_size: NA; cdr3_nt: TGTGCCAGCAGCCCCGGGGGAGGTTTGGAGAGGGGCTCCTACGAGCAGTACTTC; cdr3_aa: CASSPGGGLERGSYEQYF
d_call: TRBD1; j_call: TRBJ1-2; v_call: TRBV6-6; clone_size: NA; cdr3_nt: TGTGCCAGCAGCCTAGGACAGGGCCGCTATGGCTACACCTTC; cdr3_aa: CASSLGQGRYGYTF
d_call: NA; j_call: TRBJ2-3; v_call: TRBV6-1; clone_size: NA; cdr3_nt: TGTGCCAGCAAAGGACTCGTTAGCCCCACAGATACGCAGTATTTT; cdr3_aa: CASKGLVSPTDTQYF
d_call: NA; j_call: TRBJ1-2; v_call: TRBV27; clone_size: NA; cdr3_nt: TGTGCCAGCAGCCAAGCGGGGGGCGTAGGTCTAAGAGTCTATGGCTACACCTTC; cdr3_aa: CASSQAGGVGLRVYGYTF
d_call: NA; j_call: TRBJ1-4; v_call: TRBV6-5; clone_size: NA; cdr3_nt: TGTGCCATCAGTCGCGCAACTAATGAAAAACTGTTTTTT; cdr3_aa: CAISRATNEKLFF
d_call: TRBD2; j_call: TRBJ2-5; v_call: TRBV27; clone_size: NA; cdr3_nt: TGTGCCAGCAGTTTAGTAGCGGGGGCCAAGACCCAGTACTTC; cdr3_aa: CASSLVAGAKTQYF